This T cell receptor beta chain was found in a study of shared clonotypes between healthy human individuals. Background on the study: Aged between 18 and 49, the donors were two women and a few men.

Source study methods: There were no quality scores in the junction-only immunoSEQ sequences, so filtering differed. Some clones are missing from TCRdb's copy, which holds only in-frame ones; the method was immunoSEQ multiplex PCR. That table gives V, J and clone size, and the DNA gave D and trimming. The sample yields more than 2,000,000 clones, around nine tenths seen once. Germline V gives CDR1 MDHEN, CDR2 SYDVKM. The CDR3 runs to 13 residues. Trimming cost V 3 bases and J 8 bases, with 13 bases left between them. The donors, all of them Caucasian adults, lived in Nashville, Tennessee. Sequenced material: naive CD4+ T cells sorted from blood. Subset in this sample: CD45RA+ positively selected. This sequence originates from a man between 18 and 35 years old in good health. The rearrangement uses TRBV28 and TRBJ1-2, with D hard to call. CDR3 sequence: CASSFPPIRGYTF. The CDR3 bases are TGTGCCAGCAGTTTCCCCCCGATCAGGGGCTACACCTTC.